This entry is about one TCR beta chain. Its matching antigen is unknown. Germline values: CDR1 DFQATT, CDR2 SNEGSKA (reference sequence). This CDR3 has 14 residues. Trimming took off 6 bases at V and 8 bases at J, with 22 bases between the two ends. This record belongs to a study of vaccination and CD4 T cells after COVID-19. Findings of the study overall: Researchers looked at relatively few convalescent patients and had no early post-infection timepoints.

The treatment was: approximately nine-day PBMC culture with coronavirus spike peptide pools or control peptides (ViraFEST assay). With the Oncomine TCR Beta short-read assay, DNA from cultured CD4+ T cells was sequenced. The source of extracted genomic DNA was cultured CD4+ T cells. TCRdb re-derived calls from the PCR reads in MiXCR, one entry per CDR3 protein. The profile shows some 11,000 distinct CDR3 sequences, roughly half of them singletons. Sequenced input: CD4+ T cells from blood, cultured in vitro. The V call is TRBV20-1, the J call TRBJ1-2; D is possibly TRBD1 (6 bases). The source of this sequence is a human donor who had recovered from COVID-19. CDR3 in amino acids: CSAAPSSGAVGYTF. As DNA, the CDR3 is TGCAGTGCCGCTCCCTCCTCGGGGGCGGTCGGCTACACCTTC.